The entry below describes one T cell receptor beta chain. Repertoires were generated with immunoSEQ multiplex PCR, while TCRdb's copy carries only in-frame clones and drops some. This table holds roughly 95,000 clones, approximately 84% found once. The record originates from a study of blood T cell repertoires in COVID-19. Study information: Whether acute or convalescent, the COVID-19 samples came from the United States, Italy and Spain.

Trimming stripped 5 bases from V and 1 base from J, with 15 bases between. Germline assignment: CDR1 SGHNT and CDR2 YENEEA. CDR3 length: 16 amino acids. Sample: peripheral blood. The sequence came from a human donor in a cohort sampled during active COVID-19. V usage is TRBV11-3 and J usage is TRBJ1-3, with D uncertain. CDR3 amino acids: CASSQRGGGSGNTIYF. As DNA, the CDR3 is TGTGCCAGCAGCCAGCGGGGAGGAGGATCTGGAAACACCATATATTTT.